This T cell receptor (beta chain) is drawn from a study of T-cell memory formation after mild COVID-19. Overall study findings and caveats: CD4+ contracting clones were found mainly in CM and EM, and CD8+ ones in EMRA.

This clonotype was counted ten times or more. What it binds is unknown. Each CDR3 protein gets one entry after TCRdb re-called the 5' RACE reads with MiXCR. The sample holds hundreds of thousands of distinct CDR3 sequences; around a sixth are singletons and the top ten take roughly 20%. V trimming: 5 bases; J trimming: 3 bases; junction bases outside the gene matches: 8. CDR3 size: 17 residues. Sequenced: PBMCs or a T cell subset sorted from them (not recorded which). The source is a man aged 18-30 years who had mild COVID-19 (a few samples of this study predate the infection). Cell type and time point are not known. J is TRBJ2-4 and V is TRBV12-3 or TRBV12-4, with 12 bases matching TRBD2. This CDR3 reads CASSTLAGGLGKNIQYF. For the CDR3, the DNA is TGTGCCAGCAGTACGCTAGCGGGGGGGCTTGGCAAAAACATTCAGTACTTC.